A selection of T cell receptor beta chains follows, all from one sample in a study of cytomegalovirus exposure and HLA in healthy donors. Assay used: immunoSEQ multiplex PCR; TCRdb lists only in-frame clones, some missing. The data hold approximately 160,000 clones, with roughly 80% observed a single time. Sequenced sample: PBMCs. Receptors originate from a woman aged 18-29 years in good health and CMV-seronegative. The CDR3 runs from the conserved cysteine through the conserved F or W. D genes are given only for firm matches. Clone size is stated in some rows and not others, as once, few, many or a class when expanded.

length	J	V	D	size	DNA	CDR3
12	TRBJ2-7	TRBV29-1	NA	NA	TGCAGCGTTGTGGCGGACTCCTACGAGCAGTACTTC	CSVVADSYEQYF
14	TRBJ1-1	TRBV11-3	NA	NA	TGTGCCAGCAGATCGGACAGACTGAACACTGAAGCTTTCTTT	CASRSDRLNTEAFF
14	TRBJ2-4	TRBV19	NA	once	TGTGCCAGTAGTCACAGGACCCCAGGGGACATTCAGTACTTC	CASSHRTPGDIQYF
13	TRBJ2-7	TRBV5-1	NA	NA	TGCGCCAGCAGGTACGGAGGGCCGAGCGAGCAGTACTTC	CASRYGGPSEQYF
15	TRBJ2-4	TRBV2	NA	NA	TGTGCCAGCAGTGATAACGAGGAGGGGAAAAACATTCAGTACTTC	CASSDNEEGKNIQYF
15	TRBJ1-5	TRBV28	NA	NA	TGTGCCAGCAGCCCCGTGGAGATTAGCAATCAGCCCCAGCATTTT	CASSPVEISNQPQHF
15	TRBJ2-7	TRBV7-6	TRBD2	NA	TGTGCCAGCAGCCAGACTAGCGGGTACTCCTACGAGCAGTACTTC	CASSQTSGYSYEQYF
12	TRBJ1-2	TRBV7-9	TRBD1	NA	TGTTCCAGCAGTCAGGGGGACTATGGCTACACCTTC	CSSSQGDYGYTF
13	TRBJ1-2	TRBV5-1	TRBD1	NA	TGCGCCAGCAGCTTGGAAGGGGGCACTGGCTACACCTTC	CASSLEGGTGYTF
14	TRBJ2-5	TRBV5-1	TRBD2	NA	TGCGCCAGCAGCTTGGCTAGCGGCCAAGAGACCCAGTACTTC	CASSLASGQETQYF
14	TRBJ1-1	TRBV7-8	NA	NA	TGTGCCAGCAGCTTAGCTGAGGGGAACACTGAAGCTTTCTTT	CASSLAEGNTEAFF
13	TRBJ2-7	TRBV7-6	TRBD2	NA	TGTGCCAGCAGCTCCCTTCGGGGGGGCGAGCAGTACTTC	CASSSLRGGEQYF
15	TRBJ1-1	TRBV28	NA	NA	TGTGCCAGCAGTTTACGACTCGACAGGAACACTGAAGCTTTCTTT	CASSLRLDRNTEAFF
11	TRBJ2-6	TRBV28	NA	NA	TGTGCCACTCGGGGGGCCAACGTCCTGACTTTC	CATRGANVLTF
14	TRBJ2-2	TRBV23-1	TRBD2	NA	TGCGCCAGAGACCCGGGGGGGAAGGCCGGGGAGCTGTTTTTT	CARDPGGKAGELFF
16	TRBJ2-1	TRBV7-2	TRBD1	NA	TGTGCCAGCAGCTTCCCCTGGGGACAGGGGTACAATGAGCAGTTCTTC	CASSFPWGQGYNEQFF
17	TRBJ1-1	TRBV14	NA	NA	TGTGCCAGCAGCCAAGTTAAGACAGGACACACATACACTGAAGCTTTCTTT	CASSQVKTGHTYTEAFF
13	TRBJ2-1	TRBV7-2	NA	NA	TGTGCCAGCAGCTTGCGGGCGGGCAATGAGCAGTTCTTC	CASSLRAGNEQFF
13	TRBJ2-7	TRBV6-1	NA	once	TGTGCCAGCAGGGTAGCGGCCGCCTACGAGCAGTACTTC	CASRVAAAYEQYF
14	TRBJ2-5	TRBV5-1	TRBD2	NA	TGCGCCAGCAGCGGGACTAGCGCGCAAGAGACCCAGTACTTC	CASSGTSAQETQYF
17	TRBJ2-1	TRBV19	TRBD2	NA	TGTGCCAGTAGTACCCGGGGGAAAGGGGCCCGGGGGGATGAGCAGTTCTTC	CASSTRGKGARGDEQFF
16	TRBJ2-2	TRBV7-8	NA	NA	TGTGCCAGCACCCCTCGGATTAGCGGGAACACCGGGGAGCTGTTTTTT	CASTPRISGNTGELFF
15	TRBJ1-5	TRBV15	NA	few	TGTGCCACCAGCGGCGAGAGGGTTGGCAATCAGCCCCAGCATTTT	CATSGERVGNQPQHF
15	TRBJ2-3	TRBV7-8	NA	few	TGTGCCAGCAGCTTAGCTGGTCCCGGTGCAGATACGCAGTATTTT	CASSLAGPGADTQYF
17	TRBJ2-1	TRBV7-2	NA	NA	TGTGCCAGCAGCTTAGGGCCACGGGTTGTTGTGTACAATGAGCAGTTCTTC	CASSLGPRVVVYNEQFF
17	TRBJ2-1	TRBV19	TRBD2	few	TGTGCCAGTGGAATAGGGGGACTAGCGATTTCCTACAATGAGCAGTTCTTC	CASGIGGLAISYNEQFF
14	TRBJ2-7	TRBV11-2	NA	NA	TGTGCCAGCAGCTTAGGGGGACATTACTACGAGCAGTACTTC	CASSLGGHYYEQYF
15	TRBJ1-6	TRBV30	NA	few	TGTGCCTGGAGGGGAAGGGGCGAGATTAATTCACCCCTCCACTTT	CAWRGRGEINSPLHF
20	TRBJ1-1	TRBV9	NA	NA	TGTGCCAGCAGCGTCCCCGCCGGCAGGGCAGGGTTGCCAATGAACACTGAAGCTTTCTTT	CASSVPAGRAGLPMNTEAFF
9	TRBJ2-7	TRBV20-1	NA	NA	TGCAGTGCTGGACAGACTATTTCCTTC	CSAGQTISF
12	TRBJ2-5	TRBV7-2	NA	NA	TGTGCCAGCAGCTTTTCGCAAGAGACCCAGTACTTC	CASSFSQETQYF
14	TRBJ1-4	TRBV9	NA	NA	TGTGCCAGCAGCGTCGGCAGGGGTTATGAAAAACTGTTTTTT	CASSVGRGYEKLFF
17	TRBJ1-2	TRBV5-4	NA	once	TGTGCCAGCAGCTTGGGTATGGTCCCGGGGATGAACTATGGCTACACCTTC	CASSLGMVPGMNYGYTF
16	TRBJ2-7	TRBV19	NA	NA	TGTGCCAGTAGTATCTGGCCCAAAGGGACATTACTACAGCAGTACTTC	CASSIWPKGTLLQQYF
13	TRBJ2-7	TRBV28	NA	NA	TGTGCCAGCAGTTGGGAGGTCTCCTACGAGCAGTACTTC	CASSWEVSYEQYF
14	TRBJ2-3	TRBV28	NA	NA	TGTGCCAGCAGGCTGGACAAGGGGCCTAATACGCAGTATTTT	CASRLDKGPNTQYF
15	TRBJ2-1	TRBV11-2	TRBD2	NA	TGTGCCAGCAGCTTGCTAGCGGGAGGGCCGGATGAGCAGTTCTTC	CASSLLAGGPDEQFF
17	TRBJ2-7	TRBV6-1	TRBD2	NA	TGTGCCAGCAGTGAACGATATGAAGGGACTAGTCCCTACGAGCAGTACTTC	CASSERYEGTSPYEQYF
12	TRBJ1-1	TRBV28	NA	NA	TGTGCCAGCAGACAGGAGGGCACTGAAGCTTTCTTT	CASRQEGTEAFF
16	TRBJ2-7	TRBV19	TRBD1	NA	TGTGCCAGTAGTATAGAACCTGGGGACAGCACCTACGAGCAGTACTTC	CASSIEPGDSTYEQYF
13	TRBJ1-2	TRBV19	TRBD1	once	TGTGCCAGTAGTTCCGCCAGGGACAGTTCATCCACCTTC	CASSSARDSSSTF
13	TRBJ2-3	TRBV5-4	TRBD2	NA	TGTGCCAGCATCCTAGCGGGATCAGATACGCAGTATTTT	CASILAGSDTQYF